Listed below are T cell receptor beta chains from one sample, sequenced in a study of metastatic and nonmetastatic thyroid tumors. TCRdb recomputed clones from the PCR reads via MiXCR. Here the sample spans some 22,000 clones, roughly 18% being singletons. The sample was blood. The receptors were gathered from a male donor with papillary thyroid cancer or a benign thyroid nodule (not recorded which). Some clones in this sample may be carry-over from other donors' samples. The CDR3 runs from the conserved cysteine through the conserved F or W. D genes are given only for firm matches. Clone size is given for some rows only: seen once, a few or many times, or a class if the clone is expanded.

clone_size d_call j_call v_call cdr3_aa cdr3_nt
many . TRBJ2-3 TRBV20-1 CSARAQTRDTQYF TGCAGTGCTAGAGCCCAGACTAGAGATACGCAGTATTTT
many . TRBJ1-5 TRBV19 CASNAGLRRSNQPQHF TGTGCCAGTAACGCAGGGCTGCGTCGATCCAATCAGCCCCAGCATTTT
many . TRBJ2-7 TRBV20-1 CSARDYSSEQYF TGCAGTGCTAGAGATTACAGCTCCGAGCAGTACTTC
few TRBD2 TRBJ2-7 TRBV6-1 CASSEGPGLSGSPYEQYF TGTGCCAGCAGTGAAGGACCTGGGCTCAGCGGGAGTCCCTACGAGCAGTACTTC
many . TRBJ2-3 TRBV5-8 CASSLGGITDTQYF TGTGCCAGCAGCTTGGGAGGGATCACAGATACGCAGTATTTT
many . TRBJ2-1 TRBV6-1 CASSTLGSVRKFF TGTGCCAGCAGCACACTAGGATCCGTCCGGAAGTTCTTC
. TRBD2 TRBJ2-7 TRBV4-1 CASSQEPSGIINEQYF TGCGCCAGCAGCCAAGAGCCTAGCGGGATTATTAACGAGCAGTACTTC
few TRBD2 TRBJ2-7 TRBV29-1 CIVPGLAGGDHGQYF TGCATCGTGCCGGGACTAGCGGGAGGTGACCACGGGCAGTACTTC
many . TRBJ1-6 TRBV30 CAWSVKATFNSPLHF TGTGCCTGGAGTGTAAAGGCTACATTTAATTCACCCCTCCACTTT
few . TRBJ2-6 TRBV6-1 CASSDSWAWANVMTF TGTGCCAGCAGTGACTCATGGGCTTGGGCCAACGTCATGACTTTC
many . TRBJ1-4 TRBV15 CATGVGDRPFITNEKLFF TGTGCCACGGGAGTGGGGGACCGACCTTTTATAACTAATGAAAAACTGTTTTTT
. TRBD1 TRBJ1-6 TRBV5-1 CASSLGLGQGNSPLHF TGCGCCAGCAGCTTGGGTCTGGGACAGGGTAATTCACCCCTCCACTTT
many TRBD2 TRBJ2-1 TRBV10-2 CASSQLAGFSYNEQFF TGCGCCAGCAGCCAACTAGCGGGGTTCTCCTACAATGAGCAGTTCTTC
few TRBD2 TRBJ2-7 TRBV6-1 CAITSGGLSYEHYF TGTGCTATTACTAGCGGTGGCCTCTCCTACGAGCATTACTTC
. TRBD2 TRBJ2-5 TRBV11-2 CASSLGGGPGETQYF TGTGCCAGCAGCTTGGGGGGAGGGCCGGGAGAGACCCAGTACTTC